These 13 T cell receptor beta chains share one sample of origin, sequenced in a study of shared clonotypes between healthy human individuals. The table came from immunoSEQ multiplex PCR; TCRdb's copy has only in-frame clones and leaves some out. The table lists just under 350,000 clones, less than 75% of them singletons. Sequencing was carried out using memory CD4+ T cells sorted from blood. Indicated subset: CD45RA-negative fraction. The receptors originated from a man aged 25 to 40 in good health.

The chain combines TRBV30 with TRBJ1-1; D unresolved. V gave up 0 bases and J gave up 1 base, with 12 bases separating them. This CDR3 has 15 residues. Germline CDR1 reads GTSNPN; CDR2 reads SVGIG (reference sequence). The CDR3 DNA follows: TGTGCCTGGAGTGTATGGGGATCGGAGAACACTGAAGCTTTCTTT. Translating it yields CAWSVWGSENTEAFF.

The chain couples TRBV19 to TRBJ2-2; D unclear. There are 14 residues in the CDR3. In germline, CDR1 is LNHDA, CDR2 SQIVND (reference sequence). Trimming took off 3 bases at V and 5 bases at J, with 10 bases between the two ends. CDR3: CASSIAAPTGELFF. Written as DNA, the CDR3 is TGTGCCAGTAGTATTGCGGCCCCTACCGGGGAGCTGTTTTTT.

This clone was seen more than once but under ten times. The rearrangement joins TRBV4-3 to TRBJ1-1, with D maybe TRBD1 (6 bases). CDR3 length: 15 residues. Between the trimmed V and J ends, which lost 0 bases and 1 base, there was a span of 9 bases. The V gene's germline CDR1 is LGHNA and CDR2 YSLEER. CDR3 sequence: CASSQDLTGNTEAFF. DNA of the CDR3: TGCGCCAGCAGCCAAGATTTGACAGGGAACACTGAAGCTTTCTTT.

Concerning this clone itself: The germline gene is not matched at one end of the junction; a read error may be the cause. This CDR3 reads CASSLATGYEQYF. DNA for the CDR3: TGTGCTAGCAGCTTAGCTACAGGGTACGAGCAGTACTTC. The chain links TRBV7-7 to TRBJ2-7; D possibly corresponds to TRBD1 (6 bases). The CDR3 extends over 13 amino acids. Germline values: CDR1 SSHAT, CDR2 FNYEAQ (reference sequence).

The CDR3 spells CASSEGGTRNYEQYF. CDR3 bases: TGTGCCAGCAGTGAAGGTGGGACAAGAAATTACGAGCAGTACTTC. This chain links TRBV6-1 with TRBJ2-7, with D possibly being TRBD1 (6 bases). From germline, CDR1 is MNHNS and CDR2 SASEGT. V was clipped by 1 base and J by 4 bases, with 14 bases between them. The CDR3 extends over 15 amino acids.

Here the CDR3 DNA reads TGTGCCTGGAGTTCACTGACTAGCGGGACCTACAATGAGCAGTTCTTC. Amino acids: CAWSSLTSGTYNEQFF. The chain couples TRBV30 to TRBJ2-1; 11 bases line up with TRBD2. The CDR3 has 16 residues. The V segment lost 2 bases and the J segment 2 bases; nucleotides outside the gene matches: 5. Germline V gives CDR1 GTSNPN, CDR2 SVGIG (reference sequence).

The rearrangement uses TRBV25-1 and TRBJ2-1; 8 bases agree with TRBD2. Per germline, CDR1 MGHDK and CDR2 SYGVNS. This CDR3 region has 15 residues. With V trimmed by 5 bases and J by 2 bases, 5 bases remained unmatched. CDR3 nucleotide sequence: TGTGCCAGCAGTAGCGTAGCGGGAACCTACAATGAGCAGTTCTTC. Amino acid sequence: CASSSVAGTYNEQFF.

A remark on this clone: Other nucleotide sequences in the sample specify the same CDR3. The chain couples TRBV30 to TRBJ1-1; D is uncertain. This CDR3 comprises 11 residues. Trimming pared 3 bases from V and 2 bases from J, leaving 4 bases between. Germline assignment: CDR1 GTSNPN and CDR2 SVGIG (reference sequence). Here the CDR3 reads CAWRRNTEAFF. CDR3 DNA sequence: TGTGCCTGGAGGAGAAACACTGAAGCTTTCTTT.

Details on this clone: A far larger clone is off by one base, so a read error is likely. The chain links TRBV7-6 to TRBJ1-4; D is ambiguous. This CDR3 comprises 17 residues. Germline CDR1 SGHVS, CDR2 FNYEAQ. The ends were cut back, 2 bases at V and 5 bases at J, with 18 bases in the middle. For the CDR3, the DNA is TGTGCCAGCAGCTTAAATGGCAAGGTCCGGGCGAATGAAAAACTGTTTTTT. As protein: CASSLNGKVRANEKLFF.

The chain combines TRBV28 with TRBJ1-4; D is unresolved. V lost 4 bases and J lost 12, with 12 bases in between. CDR1 is MDHEN and CDR2 is SYDVKM in the germline V gene. The CDR3 extends over 12 amino acids. DNA for the CDR3: TGTGCCAGCAGTTCATTTCAGCGAGAACTGTTTTTT. Amino acid sequence: CASSSFQRELFF.

The chain joins TRBV6-5 to TRBJ1-4; D is perhaps TRBD1 (5 bases). The CDR3 is 15 amino acids. Germline CDR1 MNHEY, CDR2 SVGAGI. V was clipped by 2 bases and J by 8 bases, with 15 bases between them. The CDR3 here is CASSYGLGVGEKLFF. Here the CDR3 DNA reads TGTGCCAGCAGTTACGGACTAGGGGTGGGGGAAAAACTGTTTTTT.

The V call is TRBV4-1, the J call TRBJ2-7; 12 positions agree with TRBD2. The CDR3 consists of 15 residues. Germline V gives CDR1 MGHRA, CDR2 YSYEKL. J lost 5 bases, V lost 1 base, and 3 bases had no gene match. The CDR3 here is CASSQASGRAHEQYF. The CDR3 DNA reads TGCGCCAGCAGCCAAGCTAGCGGGAGGGCCCACGAGCAGTACTTC.

The chain has TRBV18 and TRBJ2-3, with TRBD2 matching over 10 bases. CDR3 length: 19 amino acids. Germline assignment: CDR1 KGHSH and CDR2 LQKENI. The V and J ends lost 2 bases and 3 bases, in that order; junction bases with no gene match: 14. The CDR3 spells CASSPRTEAHSGRTDTQYF. CDR3 nucleotide sequence: TGTGCCAGCTCACCAAGGACAGAAGCTCATAGCGGGAGGACAGATACGCAGTATTTT.